The present T cell receptor (beta chain) was sequenced within a study of blood T cell repertoires in COVID-19 (TCRdb year 2020). Concerning the study at large: Samples from collaborators originated in the United States, Italy and Spain and spanned both the acute and convalescent phases of COVID-19. The material from the prospective study consisted of cDNA or gDNA derived from T cells, B-cell-depleted T cells, or PBMCs. Subjects who had been exposed to COVID-19, were actively infected with it, or had recovered from it provided the deeply sampled blood TCRbeta repertoires that made up the dataset. The repertoires were released in a freely available public database intended as a resource for research on the immune response to SARS-CoV-2. Samples were obtained from the ongoing ImmuneRACE study (first 160 participants) and from approximately 1,200 subjects provided by 6 global collaborators. The sample metadata nearly always contained a de-identified subject ID, COVID-19 status, age in years and sex. HLA class I and class II types, where available, came from metadata supplied by the sample provider rather than from assay-based typing.

This clone was recorded a few times. Its binding antigen is unknown. No qualities accompany the bases; no much larger clone lies one base away. Whole blood was collected in K2EDTA tubes by collaborating institutions according to the institutions' own protocols. For TCRbeta analysis, collaborator samples were shipped as frozen whole blood, as isolated PBMCs, or as DNA extracted from either sample type. TCRbeta CDR3 regions were amplified from genomic DNA using the immunoSEQ Assay, a bias-controlled multiplex PCR. On the authors' methods: The number of nucleated cells in each sample was estimated from the amplification of reference gene primers within the assay. To quantify the absolute abundance of each unique TCRbeta CDR3 rearrangement, sequence reads were collapsed and filtered. For each sample, productive Simpson clonality was calculated by taking the square root of Simpson's diversity index across productive rearrangements. TCRdb carries this immuneACCESS record with in-frame sequences only. Its versions omit some clonotypes, under half of them owing to an unresolved V gene in the studies checked, with the rest unexplained. The DNA gave D and trimming, while V, J and clone size come from that table. This sample comprises around 150,000 clones, approximately 82% of them detected only once. Clones ranked in the top ten supply about 20% of the sample.

Broad study findings and their caveats: How much clinical and demographic metadata was included differed by source and by participant, and the metadata was provided uncurated.

As encoded in the germline V gene, CDR1 is SGHVS while CDR2 is FQNEAQ. Its CDR3 holds 14 amino acids, cysteine through phenylalanine. The DNA shown is the 42-base CDR3, in frame from base 1. A distance of 11 bases separates the germline ends of V and J, which lose 1 base and 7 bases respectively. This sequence was found in a woman at least 80 years old with acute or convalescent COVID-19. Here the chain combines TRBV7-8 and TRBJ1-5; no D gene is confidently identified. The sample consisted of peripheral blood. The DNA sequence is TGTGCCAGCAGCTTAGGGACGGGAATACAGCCCCAGCATTTT. This encodes CASSLGTGIQPQHF.